Below, 21 T cell receptor beta chains from the same sample are listed, as sequenced in a study of cytomegalovirus exposure and HLA in healthy donors. With 60 Vbeta and 13 Jbeta primers, the PCR was carried out. Clones were read by immunoSEQ multiplex PCR, and TCRdb kept only the in-frame ones, dropping some. Of 92,000 or so clones listed, over 60% are singletons. The sample taken for sequencing was PBMCs. All receptors derive from a woman between 45 and 65 years old in good health and CMV-seropositive.

The chain employs TRBV2 and TRBJ2-3; 9 positions match TRBD2. Looked up from germline, CDR1 is SNHLY and CDR2 is FYNNEI. With 0 bases clipped from V and 3 bases from J, the junction kept 10 bases outside the gene matches. The CDR3 loop spans 18 amino acids. Here the CDR3 DNA reads TGTGCCAGCAGTGAAGCTGGGTCGGTAGCGGGGGAAACAGATACGCAGTATTTT. Amino acid sequence: CASSEAGSVAGETDTQYF.

The chain carries TRBV27 and TRBJ2-3; perhaps TRBD2 as D (6 bases). V was trimmed by 7 bases and J by 3 bases, leaving 14 bases between them. The CDR3 runs 14 residues. Germline CDR1 reads MNHEY; CDR2 reads SMNVEV (reference sequence). CDR3 sequence reads: CASKRLGRTDTQYF. The DNA for the CDR3 is TGTGCCAGCAAAAGGCTCGGGAGAACAGATACGCAGTATTTT.

This clone was observed a single time. V is TRBV5-6 and J is TRBJ2-5; 8 bases agree with TRBD1. The V gene end was trimmed by 3 bases and the J gene end by 5 bases; junction bases not matched to a gene: 12. The germline V gene encodes CDR1 SGHDT and CDR2 YYEEEE. This CDR3 comprises 16 residues. CDR3 loop: CASSSAGQGAGETQYF. For the CDR3, the DNA is TGTGCCAGCAGCTCGGCGGGGCAGGGGGCAGGGGAGACCCAGTACTTC.

The gene calls are TRBV7-2 and TRBJ2-1, with a weak D call TRBD2 (6 bases). V was cut by 1 base and J by 0 bases, with 13 bases left in between. Germline values: CDR1 SGHTA, CDR2 FQGNSA. The CDR3 runs 17 residues. Written as DNA, the CDR3 is TGTGCCAGCAGCTTAGTGGGCGGGGCCTTCTCCTACAATGAGCAGTTCTTC. This translates into CASSLVGGAFSYNEQFF.

The table lists this clone with a count of one. V and J are TRBV2 and TRBJ1-5, with D tentatively TRBD1 (6 bases). The CDR3 length is 15 residues. Per germline, CDR1 SNHLY and CDR2 FYNNEI. Trimming took 6 bases from V and 2 from J, leaving 14 bases between them. CDR3 amino acids: CASRGGGAGNQPQHF. The CDR3 DNA sequence: TGTGCCAGCAGGGGCGGGGGCGCGGGCAATCAGCCCCAGCATTTT.

In its sample, this clone was seen a few times. V and J are TRBV9 and TRBJ2-5; no clear D gene. The CDR3 contains 15 residues. Germline V gene sequence: CDR1 SGDLS, CDR2 YYNGEE. V lost 0 bases and J 5 bases, leaving 14 bases between the germline ends. CDR3 sequence: CASSVGRSARETQYF. The CDR3 coding sequence is TGTGCCAGCAGCGTAGGCCGTTCCGCACGGGAGACCCAGTACTTC.

DNA for the CDR3: TGTGCCAGCAGCTTAGGGGCAGGGGAAGCAGATACGCAGTATTTT. Amino acid sequence: CASSLGAGEADTQYF. The V gene is TRBV7-9, the J gene TRBJ2-3, with a possible D match to TRBD1 (6 bases). From germline, CDR1 is SEHNR and CDR2 FQNEAQ (reference sequence). The CDR3 loop spans 15 amino acids. The V gene lost 1 base and the J gene lost 4 bases, with 12 bases spanning the gap.

V usage is TRBV2 and J usage is TRBJ2-1; 12 nucleotides align to TRBD2. With V trimmed by 6 bases and J by 3 bases, 12 bases remained unmatched. The CDR3 runs 18 residues. CDR1 SNHLY and CDR2 FYNNEI come from the germline V gene. The CDR3 is CASSNKTSGGRFYNEQFF. The CDR3 coding sequence is TGTGCCAGCAGCAACAAGACTAGCGGGGGACGATTCTACAATGAGCAGTTCTTC. Complete variable domain (other parts from reference TRBV2 and TRBJ2-1): EPEVTQTPSHQVTQMGQEVILRCVPISNHLYFYWYRQILGQKVEFLVSFYNNEISEKSEIFDDQFSVERPDGSNFTLKIRSTKLEDSAMYFCASSNKTSGGRFYNEQFFGPGTRLTVL.

The chain has TRBV30 and TRBJ2-2, with 9 bases lining up with TRBD2. V trimming: 3 bases; J trimming: 3 bases; junction bases outside the gene matches: 8. There are 16 residues in the CDR3. CDR1 is GTSNPN, CDR2 SVGIG, per germline (reference sequence). CDR3 sequence reads: CAWSVKGLAYTGELFF. The CDR3 DNA reads as TGTGCCTGGAGCGTTAAGGGACTAGCTTACACCGGGGAGCTGTTTTTT.

This clone showed up many times. The chain recombines TRBV5-6 with TRBJ1-1, with 12 bases identical to TRBD1. The trim removed 3 bases at V and 4 bases at J, leaving 10 bases unmatched. The germline gives CDR1 SGHDT, CDR2 YYEEEE. The length of the CDR3 is 17 residues. CDR3 nucleotides: TGTGCCAGCAGCTCCGGGACAGGGGGCTTTTCAAGCACTGAAGCTTTCTTT. This gives the protein CASSSGTGGFSSTEAFF.

The CDR3 DNA reads TGTGCCAGCAGAAAGGAGGGGTCCGCCAATGAGCAGTTCTTC. It translates to CASRKEGSANEQFF. The rearrangement uses TRBV7-9 and TRBJ2-1; possible D gene TRBD2, 6 bases. Trimming removed 6 bases at V and 6 bases at J, with 15 bases between. This CDR3 spans 14 amino acids. Germline-derived CDR1 and CDR2 are SEHNR and FQNEAQ (reference sequence). The whole variable domain, remainder taken from reference TRBV7-9 and TRBJ2-1, is DTGVSQNPRHKITKRGQNVTFRCDPISEHNRLYWYRQTLGQGPEFLTYFQNEAQLEKSRLLSDRFSAERPKGSFSTLEIQRTEQGDSAMYLCASRKEGSANEQFFGPGTRLTVL.

The chain carries TRBV19 and TRBJ2-5, with D maybe TRBD1 (5 bases). TRBJ2-7 explains the end of the DNA better; the J call may be wrong. Germline V gene lookup returns CDR1 LNHDA and CDR2 SQIVND (reference sequence). The CDR3 covers 13 residues. CDR3 coding DNA: TGTGCCAGTAGTCCCAGGGACTCCTACGAGCAGTACTTC. Protein: CASSPRDSYEQYF.

The V call is TRBV6-4, the J call TRBJ1-2; weak D call: TRBD1 (6 bases). From germline, CDR1 is MRHNA and CDR2 SNTAGT. This CDR3 has 13 amino acids. Trimming left V 2 bases short and J 8 bases short, with 12 bases between. CDR3 sequence: CASSDGQFGGYTF. The CDR3 DNA is TGTGCCAGCAGTGACGGACAGTTTGGCGGCTACACCTTC.

The rearrangement links TRBV4-2 to TRBJ2-1; 8 nucleotides align to TRBD2. The V segment lost 1 base and the J segment 7 bases; nucleotides outside the gene matches: 12. The CDR3 has 17 amino acids. The germline V gene has CDR1 LGHNA and CDR2 YNFKEQ. The CDR3 DNA sequence: TGTGCCAGCAGCCAAGGTGGAGGAAGCGGGGGAGGAAATGAGCAGTTCTTC. Translated, it gives CASSQGGGSGGGNEQFF.

The chain has TRBV14 and TRBJ1-1; TRBD1 agrees at 8 bases. Germline V gene data show CDR1 as SGHDN and CDR2 as FVKESK. The CDR3 is 13 residues long. V dropped 4 bases and J dropped 11; count of bases not matched to a gene: 9. The CDR3 region is CASSRTGRDYAFF. The CDR3 DNA is TGTGCCAGCAGCCGGACAGGGAGGGACTACGCTTTCTTT.

The chain joins TRBV5-1 to TRBJ2-5; D not certain. The V and J ends lost 4 bases and 2 bases respectively, with 6 bases between them. CDR3 length: 12 amino acids. The germline V gene encodes CDR1 SGHRS and CDR2 YFSETQ. Here the CDR3 reads CASSATQETQYF. In nucleotides, the CDR3 is TGCGCCAGCAGCGCAACTCAAGAGACCCAGTACTTC.

The genes are TRBV28 and TRBJ2-1, with 8 bases fitting TRBD1. J was trimmed by 9 bases and V by 5 bases; bases with no gene match: 6. Germline-derived CDR1 and CDR2 are MDHEN and SYDVKM. This CDR3 spans 13 amino acids. The chain's CDR3 is CASSERTGSEQFF. CDR3 coding DNA: TGTGCCAGCAGTGAACGGACAGGGAGTGAGCAGTTCTTC.

This clone was found a few times. The chain links TRBV19 to TRBJ2-1, with TRBD2 matching over 10 bases. Trimming at V came to 3 bases and at J to 0 bases, leaving 14 bases not matched to a gene. This CDR3 contains 20 residues. Germline V gene sequence: CDR1 LNHDA, CDR2 SQIVND (reference sequence). The CDR3 spells CASSILRTSGLGSSYNEQFF. The CDR3 nucleotides read TGTGCCAGTAGTATCCTCCGGACTAGCGGACTAGGAAGCTCCTACAATGAGCAGTTCTTC.

In this sample, this clone turned up a few times. The gene calls are TRBV5-4 and TRBJ2-7; the match to TRBD1 covers 10 bases. Germline CDR1 is SGHNT and CDR2 is YYREEE (reference sequence). The CDR3 length is 18 residues. Trimming took 3 bases from V and 6 from J; bases not matched to a gene: 18. The DNA for the CDR3 is TGTGCCAGCAGCTCGGGGAGTCCGCGGGACAGGGGTATAAGCGAGCAGTACTTC. It is translated as CASSSGSPRDRGISEQYF.

V and J are TRBV5-1 and TRBJ2-7; 8 bases agree with TRBD1. V dropped 4 bases and J dropped 5; count of bases not matched to a gene: 8. The CDR3 loop spans 14 amino acids. Germline lookup yields CDR1 SGHRS and CDR2 YFSETQ. The CDR3 region is CASSTTGVGDEQYF. The CDR3 DNA sequence: TGCGCCAGCAGCACGACAGGGGTAGGCGACGAGCAGTACTTC. Based on the CDR3 plus reference TRBV5-1 and TRBJ2-7, the full variable domain is KAGVTQTPRYLIKTRGQQVTLSCSPISGHRSVSWYQQTPGQGLQFLFEYFSETQRNKGNFPGRFSGRQFSNSRSEMNVSTLELGDSALYLCASSTTGVGDEQYFGPGTRLTVT.

The chain recombines TRBV5-6 with TRBJ1-1, with D possibly being TRBD1 (6 bases). The germline CDR1 and CDR2 sequences are SGHDT and YYEEEE. The CDR3 is 14 residues long. Trimming cost V 6 bases and J 5 bases, with 17 bases left between them. The CDR3 loop is CASTWAGVWTEAFF. The CDR3 DNA sequence: TGTGCCAGCACCTGGGCAGGGGTCTGGACTGAAGCTTTCTTT.